One sample yielded the 6 T cell receptor beta chains listed below, sequenced in a study of T cell responses to AZD1222 COVID-19 vaccine. Assay: immunoSEQ multiplex PCR; the TCRdb copy retains only in-frame clones and omits some. The sample includes approximately 61,000 clones, about four fifths of them seen just once. The sample was peripheral blood, taken 28 days after the second AZD1222 dose. These receptors were taken from an adult who received the AZD1222 COVID-19 vaccine.

V usage is TRBV10-3 and J usage is TRBJ2-7, with D unresolved. Germline V CDR1 and CDR2: ENHRY, SYGVKD. V was pared by 3 bases and J by 2 bases, with 14 bases between. The CDR3 contains 15 residues. In DNA form, the CDR3 reads TGTGCCATCAGTGACCCCCGCATTACCACCTACGAGCAGTACTTC. Its translation: CAISDPRITTYEQYF.

The chain has TRBV7-3 and TRBJ2-7; D possibly corresponds to TRBD1 (5 bases). Between the trimmed V and J ends, which lost 2 bases and 3 bases, there was a span of 11 bases. The length of the CDR3 is 14 residues. Germline V CDR1 and CDR2: SGHTA, FQGTGA. The CDR3 sequence is CASSLDAGHYEQYF. The CDR3 nucleotides read TGTGCCAGCAGCTTAGACGCAGGGCACTACGAGCAGTACTTC.

In nucleotides, the CDR3 is TGTGCCAAGGCAGAGGGGTCAGGGAGGATCACTGGAAACACCATATATTTT. This translates into CAKAEGSGRITGNTIYF. V usage is TRBV2 and J usage is TRBJ1-3; perhaps TRBD1 as D (5 bases). V lost 10 bases and J 2 bases, leaving 24 bases between the germline ends. This CDR3 is built from 17 residues. CDR1 is SNHLY and CDR2 is FYNNEI in the germline V gene.

The chain has TRBV7-9 and TRBJ2-1; 8 bases match TRBD2. Germline trimming cut 5 bases from V and 4 bases from J; bases unmatched to any gene: 10. The CDR3 is 16 residues long. From germline, CDR1 is SEHNR and CDR2 FQNEAQ (reference sequence). The CDR3 region has the DNA TGTGCCAGCAGCGCAAAATCCGGGACTAGATACAATGAGCAGTTCTTC. Translating gives CASSAKSGTRYNEQFF.

The CDR3 reads CAWSMGVGAFF. Written as DNA, the CDR3 is TGTGCCTGGAGTATGGGGGTCGGAGCTTTCTTT. The gene calls are TRBV30 and TRBJ1-1, with D tentatively TRBD1 (5 bases). Germline CDR1 reads GTSNPN; CDR2 reads SVGIG (reference sequence). The CDR3 sequence is 11 residues long. The germline V and J ends were trimmed by 2 bases and 10 bases, with 11 bases remaining between them.

This clone was recorded a few times. The chain employs TRBV4-3 and TRBJ1-3; no clear D. Germline lookup yields CDR1 LGHNA and CDR2 YSLEER. V gave up 0 bases and J gave up 0 bases, with 9 bases separating them. This CDR3 is 16 amino acids long. The CDR3 region has the DNA TGCGCCAGCAGCCAAGATTTTAGAGGCTCTGGAAACACCATATATTTT. Its protein product is CASSQDFRGSGNTIYF.